Listed below are T cell receptor beta chains from one sample, sequenced in a study of T-cell memory formation after mild COVID-19. TCRdb reprocessed the 5' RACE reads with MiXCR, giving one entry per CDR3 protein. The table includes 530,000 or so distinct CDR3 sequences, roughly a sixth detected once. Material: PBMCs or a T cell subset sorted from them (not recorded which). The receptors were gathered from an adult woman who had mild COVID-19 (a few samples of this study predate the infection). Cell type and time point are not known. Each CDR3 is given without its conserved first and last residue.

j_call: TRBJ1-2
v_call: TRBV12-3/TRBV12-4
cdr3_aa: ASTPGLGYGYT

j_call: TRBJ1-6
v_call: TRBV28
cdr3_aa: ASSNQGARNSPLH

j_call: TRBJ2-7
v_call: TRBV19
cdr3_aa: ASSISPYEQY

j_call: TRBJ1-4
v_call: TRBV12-3/TRBV12-4
cdr3_aa: ASSLGQSTGEKLF

j_call: TRBJ1-1
v_call: TRBV12-3/TRBV12-4
cdr3_aa: ASSHTENTEAF

j_call: TRBJ2-7
v_call: TRBV14
cdr3_aa: ASSQEIGNLLAGGTYEQY

j_call: TRBJ2-1
v_call: TRBV3-1
cdr3_aa: ASSPRGGGGNEQF

j_call: TRBJ2-3
v_call: TRBV7-3
cdr3_aa: ASSLRAGPWDTQY

j_call: TRBJ2-1
v_call: TRBV20-1
cdr3_aa: SAPSSGVSYNEQF

j_call: TRBJ2-3
v_call: TRBV5-1
cdr3_aa: ASTPGPTNPDTQY

j_call: TRBJ1-1
v_call: TRBV29-1
cdr3_aa: SVQKGPGQGRTEAF

j_call: TRBJ2-1
v_call: TRBV7-2
cdr3_aa: ASSSDRGSYNEQF

j_call: TRBJ2-7
v_call: TRBV27
cdr3_aa: ASRTGLAGYEQY

j_call: TRBJ2-1
v_call: TRBV7-2
cdr3_aa: ASSLEIFNEQF

j_call: TRBJ2-3
v_call: TRBV12-3/TRBV12-4
cdr3_aa: ASSLAGPLGTDTQY

j_call: TRBJ2-1
v_call: TRBV23-1
cdr3_aa: ASSQTIRGWDEQF

j_call: TRBJ2-5
v_call: TRBV14
cdr3_aa: ASSQDDGDVSYQETQY

j_call: TRBJ1-5
v_call: TRBV15
cdr3_aa: ATSRDPRVTQPQH

j_call: TRBJ2-5
v_call: TRBV27
cdr3_aa: ASSLARGQETQY

j_call: TRBJ1-6
v_call: TRBV7-9
cdr3_aa: ASSLDNYSPLH

j_call: TRBJ2-7
v_call: TRBV5-4
cdr3_aa: ASSLGAGALYEQY

j_call: TRBJ2-7
v_call: TRBV20-1
cdr3_aa: SARVYGVRGYEQY

j_call: TRBJ1-5
v_call: TRBV10-3
cdr3_aa: AISDRLDNQPQH

j_call: TRBJ1-5
v_call: TRBV15
cdr3_aa: ATSRDDRANQPQH

j_call: TRBJ1-1
v_call: TRBV4-2
cdr3_aa: ASSQDSGQGTSEAF

j_call: TRBJ2-5
v_call: TRBV15
cdr3_aa: ATSRSGRAEETQY

j_call: TRBJ2-1
v_call: TRBV7-2
cdr3_aa: ASSLMWPAEKYNEQF

j_call: TRBJ2-2
v_call: TRBV10-3
cdr3_aa: AISDEGRTGELF

j_call: TRBJ1-4
v_call: TRBV5-5
cdr3_aa: ASSSGEGEKLF

j_call: TRBJ2-1
v_call: TRBV12-3/TRBV12-4
cdr3_aa: ASRIPGLAENEQF

j_call: TRBJ2-1
v_call: TRBV7-9
cdr3_aa: ASSLDTGVWNEQF

j_call: TRBJ2-4
v_call: TRBV7-2
cdr3_aa: ASSLVGLATAKNIQY

j_call: TRBJ2-7
v_call: TRBV6-1
cdr3_aa: ASSQIAASSYEQY

j_call: TRBJ2-1
v_call: TRBV6-5
cdr3_aa: ASRARDRRTGEQF

j_call: TRBJ2-5
v_call: TRBV3-1
cdr3_aa: ASSQGYGERETQY

j_call: TRBJ1-2
v_call: TRBV20-1
cdr3_aa: SAPGGQGGYGYT

j_call: TRBJ1-2
v_call: TRBV7-9
cdr3_aa: ASSLYLVGQGYGYT

j_call: TRBJ1-6
v_call: TRBV7-3
cdr3_aa: ASSLGAVGRGVYSPLH

j_call: TRBJ1-2
v_call: TRBV18
cdr3_aa: ASSPKTGANYGYT

j_call: TRBJ2-3
v_call: TRBV4-1
cdr3_aa: AREPGRFTDTQY

j_call: TRBJ1-5
v_call: TRBV12-3/TRBV12-4
cdr3_aa: ASSSTGGGFNQPQH

j_call: TRBJ2-7
v_call: TRBV5-1
cdr3_aa: ASSLERGTPYEQY

j_call: TRBJ2-5
v_call: TRBV11-2
cdr3_aa: ASSLGQGLFQETQY

j_call: TRBJ1-1
v_call: TRBV20-1
cdr3_aa: SARRGRAEAF